The 27 T cell receptor beta chains below come from one sample, sequenced in a study of T cells in Graves' hyperthyroidism and ophthalmopathy. Amplified TCR beta CDR3 regions came from RNA transcripts. HTBI primers were used for first-round RT-PCR of the TCR CDR3. Each CDR3 protein gets one entry after TCRdb re-called the multiplex PCR reads with MiXCR. The table has about 840,000 distinct CDR3 sequences, 38% seen once. Sequenced: blood. The receptors derive from a man between 18 and 35 years old with Graves' hyperthyroidism.

This clonotype was seen a single time. This chain links TRBV10-3 with TRBJ2-5; 12 positions agree with TRBD1. The length of the CDR3 is 19 residues. The germline V gene has CDR1 ENHRY and CDR2 SYGVKD. V was pared by 5 bases and J by 1 base, with 14 bases of the junction left unmatched. The DNA of the CDR3 is TGTGCCATCAGTAATCCGGGACAGGGGGCAGGGGAAGGCCAAGAGACCCAGTACTTC. Translation gives CAISNPGQGAGEGQETQYF.

This clonotype was observed at least ten times. The chain is built from TRBV7-6 and TRBJ1-4; D call uncertain. The germline V and J ends were trimmed by 2 bases and 2 bases, with 12 bases remaining between them. The CDR3 consists of 16 residues. Germline CDR1 is SGHVS and CDR2 is FNYEAQ. The CDR3 coding sequence is TGTGCCAGCAGCTTATTCGGGAGGAGGACTAATGAAAAACTGTTTTTT. Encoded protein: CASSLFGRRTNEKLFF.

The rearrangement links TRBV7-9 to TRBJ1-2, with 9 bases fitting TRBD1. There are 12 residues in the CDR3. J lost 6 bases, V lost 6 bases, and 2 bases had no gene match. The germline gives CDR1 SEHNR, CDR2 FQNEAQ (reference sequence). CDR3 nucleotide sequence: TGTGCCAGCAGGCGGACAGGGGATGGCTACACCTTC. Translated, it gives CASRRTGDGYTF.

In its sample, this clonotype was seen many times. The CDR3 DNA reads as TGTGCCAGCAGCTCCGAGGACACTGAAGCTTTCTTT. This gives the protein CASSSEDTEAFF. The chain joins TRBV5-4 to TRBJ1-1; no clear D gene. This CDR3 spans 12 amino acids. With 3 bases removed from V and 3 bases from J, the gap between germline ends came to 6 bases. Germline V CDR1 and CDR2: SGHNT, YYREEE (reference sequence).

There are many counts of this clonotype. The chain recombines TRBV7-8 with TRBJ2-5; D is uncertain. Germline V CDR1 and CDR2: SGHVS, FQNEAQ. This CDR3 comprises 16 residues. The germline V and J ends were trimmed by 5 bases and 1 base, with 17 bases remaining between them. CDR3 amino acids: CASSNRRLVFQETQYF. The CDR3 region has the DNA TGTGCCAGCAGCAACCGACGACTCGTGTTCCAAGAGACCCAGTACTTC.

Only a few counts were recorded for this clonotype. The chain links TRBV7-9 to TRBJ2-7, with unresolved D. CDR3 length: 14 amino acids. With 1 base removed from V and 3 bases from J, the gap between germline ends came to 10 bases. Per germline, CDR1 SEHNR and CDR2 FQNEAQ (reference sequence). This CDR3 is CASSLGPTIYEQYF. CDR3 coding DNA: TGTGCCAGCAGCTTAGGACCAACAATCTACGAGCAGTACTTC.

A word on this clonotype: A read error may explain this, as a much larger clone is one base away. This chain uses TRBV2 with TRBJ2-5; D is unresolved. CDR3 size: 14 residues. Germline V CDR1 and CDR2: SNHLY, FYNNEI. The DNA for the CDR3 is TGTGCCAGCAGTCTCAGTGGGTACCAAGAGGCCCAGTACTTC. Its translation is CASSLSGYQEAQYF.

As to this clonotype: The junction does not match germline at one end; this may be a read error. This chain links TRBV9 with TRBJ2-7; TRBD2 might be the D (5 bases). The J call may be incorrect, as the DNA end agrees better with TRBJ2-1. The germline V gene encodes CDR1 SGDLS and CDR2 YYNGEE. This CDR3 spans 13 amino acids. The DNA for the CDR3 is TGTGCCAGCAGCCTAGCTATCTACGATGAGCAGTTCTTC. Translating gives CASSLAIYDEQFF.

This clonotype has only a few counts. The rearrangement joins TRBV19 to TRBJ1-5, with 7 bases identical to TRBD1. Germline values: CDR1 LNHDA, CDR2 SQIVND (reference sequence). The CDR3 runs 15 residues. V was pared by 6 bases and J by 7 bases, with 12 bases of the junction left unmatched. The CDR3 nucleotides are TGTGCCAGTAGATATAACAGGGGTGGGAAACAGCCCCAGCATTTT. As protein: CASRYNRGGKQPQHF.

The chain couples TRBV2 to TRBJ1-6, with D uncertain. This CDR3 contains 16 residues. V was shortened by 3 bases and J by 0 bases, with 9 bases between the two germline ends. The germline CDR1 and CDR2 sequences are SNHLY and FYNNEI. This CDR3 is CASSDSPSSYNSPLHF. The CDR3 DNA sequence: TGTGCCAGCAGTGACAGCCCGAGCTCCTATAATTCACCCCTCCACTTT.

On this clonotype: This may stem from a read error, because a much larger clone lies one nucleotide away. The rearrangement uses TRBV2 and TRBJ1-5, with TRBD1 matching over 8 bases. The germline V gene has CDR1 SNHLY and CDR2 FYNNEI. This CDR3 comprises 15 residues. Trimming cost V 4 bases and J 1 base; bases outside gene matches: 3. The CDR3, as DNA: TGTGCCAGCAGTGGGGACAGGATGAGCAATCAGCCCCAGCATTTT. As protein: CASSGDRMSNQPQHF.

This clonotype has a handful of counts. The chain combines TRBV12-5 with TRBJ2-7; 7 positions agree with TRBD1. CDR3 length: 15 amino acids. Germline assignment: CDR1 LGHNT and CDR2 FRNRAP. Here the CDR3 reads CASSISGTATYEQYF. The CDR3 DNA follows: TGTGCCAGCAGTATCTCCGGGACAGCAACCTACGAGCAGTACTTC.

CDR3 DNA: TGTGCCGGCACTCGGTGGGCCGCAGGGCAGCCCCAGCATTTT. Translation: CAGTRWAAGQPQHF. V and J are TRBV6-1 and TRBJ1-5; D is perhaps TRBD1 (5 bases). Trimming shortened V by 11 bases and J by 7 bases, and 21 bases separated the two germline ends. The CDR3 is 14 residues long. Germline loops: CDR1 MNHNS, CDR2 SASEGT.

This clonotype was counted many times. This sequence joins TRBV25-1 and TRBJ1-6; no definite D call. Germline V gene lookup returns CDR1 MGHDK and CDR2 SYGVNS. V was shortened by 2 bases and J by 10 bases, with 12 bases between the two germline ends. CDR3 size: 14 residues. This CDR3 is CASSEMDGISPLHF. CDR3 nucleotides: TGTGCCAGCAGTGAAATGGATGGAATCTCACCCCTCCACTTT. Combining the CDR3 with reference TRBV25-1 and TRBJ1-6 gives the whole variable domain EADIYQTPRYLVIGTGKKITLECSQTMGHDKMYWYQQDPGMELHLIHYSYGVNSTEKGDLSSESTVSRIRTEHFPLTLESARPSHTSQYLCASSEMDGISPLHFGNGTRLTVT.

The rearrangement joins TRBV20-1 to TRBJ1-6; TRBD1 is a possible D gene (5 bases). CDR1 is DFQATT, CDR2 SNEGSKA, per germline (reference sequence). The CDR3 has 17 amino acids. V dropped 3 bases and J dropped 8 bases, with 23 bases sitting between them. CDR3 sequence reads: CSARAGEGRETHSPLHF. Written as DNA, the CDR3 is TGCAGTGCTAGGGCGGGGGAGGGCAGGGAAACCCATTCACCCCTCCACTTT.

V is TRBV10-3 and J is TRBJ1-2; D unresolved. The CDR3 extends over 14 amino acids. From germline, CDR1 is ENHRY and CDR2 SYGVKD. The V gene lost 4 bases and the J gene lost 5 bases, with 14 bases spanning the gap. CDR3 sequence: CAISVQSLGYGYTF. Here the CDR3 DNA reads TGTGCCATCAGTGTCCAAAGTCTCGGTTATGGCTACACCTTC.

Comments on this clonotype: Germline is not matched at one junction end, which may reflect a read error. The chain couples TRBV7-9 to TRBJ2-7, with D perhaps TRBD2 (5 bases). The CDR3 runs to 15 residues. Germline V CDR1 and CDR2: SEHNR, FQNEAQ (reference sequence). The CDR3, as DNA: TGCGCCAGCAGCCAAGACACTATGAGCGGCTACGAGCAGTACTTC. Protein: CASSQDTMSGYEQYF.

This clonotype was seen a handful of times. This chain uses TRBV6-5 with TRBJ2-5, with D possibly matching TRBD1 (6 bases). V lost 4 bases and J lost 3, with 12 bases in between. CDR3 length equals 14 residues. Germline V gene data show CDR1 as MNHEY and CDR2 as SVGAGI. This CDR3 reads CASSSDRLEETQYF. The CDR3 DNA reads TGTGCCAGCAGTTCAGACAGGCTGGAAGAGACCCAGTACTTC.

As for this clonotype: Its ends do not fully match the called genes, so a read error is possible. The V and J genes are TRBV7-8 and TRBJ2-7; D unclear. The CDR3 is 14 amino acids. Germline V gives CDR1 SGHVS, CDR2 FQNEAQ. CDR3 sequence: CASSLEGKTYEQCF. CDR3 DNA: TGTGCCAGCAGCTTAGAGGGCAAAACCTACGAGCAGTGCTTC.

A few counts support this clonotype. J is TRBJ1-1 and V is TRBV7-9; D may be TRBD1 (6 bases). CDR3 size: 15 residues. Germline V CDR1 and CDR2: SEHNR, FQNEAQ (reference sequence). Trimming left V 5 bases short and J 0 bases short, with 13 bases between. The chain's CDR3 is CASSADGQLNTEAFF. Written as DNA, the CDR3 is TGTGCCAGCAGCGCAGACGGACAGCTGAACACTGAAGCTTTCTTT.

CDR3 amino acids: CASSERVGFNTGETQYF. The CDR3 DNA reads TGTGCCAGCAGCGAGCGGGTGGGGTTTAACACCGGGGAGACCCAGTACTTC. The rearrangement links TRBV7-2 to TRBJ2-5, with a weak D call TRBD2 (6 bases). The CDR3 runs to 17 residues. Germline values: CDR1 SGHTA, CDR2 FQGNSA. Trimming shortened V by 5 bases and J by 5 bases, and 24 bases separated the two germline ends. The entire variable domain, with the rest obtained from reference TRBV7-2 and TRBJ2-5, is as follows: GAGVSQSPSNKVTEKGKDVELRCDPISGHTALYWYRQSLGQGLEFLIYFQGNSAPDKSGLPSDRFSAERTGGSVSTLTIQRTQQEDSAVYLCASSERVGFNTGETQYFGPGTRLLVL.

The sample holds one count of this clonotype. This may come from a read error, since a much larger clone is one base off. The chain uses TRBV7-3 and TRBJ1-1; unclear D gene. CDR3 length equals 15 residues. Germline CDR1 reads SGHTA; CDR2 reads FQGTGA. The chain's CDR3 is CASSLSPPLNTEALF. The CDR3 DNA is TGTGCCAGCAGCTTAAGCCCGCCCTTGAACACTGAAGCTCTCTTT.

This chain connects TRBV20-1 to TRBJ1-1; possible D gene TRBD1, 6 bases. The CDR3 consists of 11 residues. Germline V lookup: CDR1 DFQATT, CDR2 SNEGSKA (reference sequence). Trimming took 3 bases from V and 11 from J, leaving 13 bases between them. CDR3 amino acids: CSARQWGLAFF. In nucleotides, the CDR3 is TGCAGTGCTAGGCAGTGGGGGCTCGCTTTCTTT.

The table lists this clonotype with many counts. The chain joins TRBV7-9 to TRBJ1-3; no definite D call. This CDR3 contains 15 residues. Germline V gene sequence: CDR1 SEHNR, CDR2 FQNEAQ (reference sequence). V gave up 2 bases and J gave up 1 base, with 9 bases separating them. CDR3 protein: CASSLPRVSGNTIYF. DNA for the CDR3: TGTGCCAGCAGCTTACCCAGAGTTTCTGGAAACACCATATATTTT. The variable domain in full, with the rest retrieved from reference TRBV7-9 and TRBJ1-3, is DTGVSQNPRHKITKRGQNVTFRCDPISEHNRLYWYRQTLGQGPEFLTYFQNEAQLEKSRLLSDRFSAERPKGSFSTLEIQRTEQGDSAMYLCASSLPRVSGNTIYFGEGSWLTVV.

This clonotype turned up a few times. This chain connects TRBV25-1 to TRBJ1-1; D is perhaps TRBD1 (5 bases). The CDR3 has 14 residues. V was shortened by 5 bases and J by 5 bases, with 15 bases between the two germline ends. Germline V gene data show CDR1 as MGHDK and CDR2 as SYGVNS. CDR3 in amino acids: CASSRGDDETEAFF. For the CDR3, the DNA is TGTGCCAGCAGTCGAGGGGATGACGAGACTGAAGCTTTCTTT.

J is TRBJ1-5 and V is TRBV5-6, with 7 bases matching TRBD1. This CDR3 contains 12 residues. The ends lost 0 bases at V and 11 bases at J; junction bases unmatched: 2. The germline V gene has CDR1 SGHDT and CDR2 YYEEEE. This CDR3 is CASSLGQGAQHF. CDR3 in DNA: TGTGCCAGCAGCTTGGGACAGGGAGCCCAGCATTTT.

The genes are TRBV19 and TRBJ1-1, with a weak D call TRBD1 (5 bases). Germline CDR1 reads LNHDA; CDR2 reads SQIVND (reference sequence). Trimming pared 5 bases from V and 4 bases from J, leaving 14 bases between. The CDR3 is made up of 14 amino acids. The CDR3 loop reads CASSSLGLITEAFF. CDR3 nucleotides: TGTGCCAGTAGTTCCTTGGGGCTGATCACTGAAGCTTTCTTT.